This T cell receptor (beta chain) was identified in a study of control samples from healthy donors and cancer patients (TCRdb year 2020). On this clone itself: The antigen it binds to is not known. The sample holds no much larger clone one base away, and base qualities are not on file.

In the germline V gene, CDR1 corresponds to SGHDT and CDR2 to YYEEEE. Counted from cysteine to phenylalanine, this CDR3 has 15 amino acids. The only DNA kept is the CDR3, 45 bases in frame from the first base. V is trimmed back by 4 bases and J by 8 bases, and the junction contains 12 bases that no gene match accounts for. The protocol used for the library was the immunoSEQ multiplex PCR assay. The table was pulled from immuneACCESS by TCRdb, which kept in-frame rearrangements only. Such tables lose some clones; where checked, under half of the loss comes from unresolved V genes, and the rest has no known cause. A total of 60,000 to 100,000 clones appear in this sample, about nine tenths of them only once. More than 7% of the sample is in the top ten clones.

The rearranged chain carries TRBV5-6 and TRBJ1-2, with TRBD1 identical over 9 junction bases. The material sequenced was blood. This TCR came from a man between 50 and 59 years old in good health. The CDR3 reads CASSLRNRGRGGYTF. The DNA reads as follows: TGTGCCAGCAGCCTGCGGAACAGGGGGCGCGGAGGCTACACCTTC. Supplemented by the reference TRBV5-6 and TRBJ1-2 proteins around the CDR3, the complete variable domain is DAGVTQSPTHLIKTRGQQVTLRCSPKSGHDTVSWYQQALGQGPQFIFQYYEEEERQRGNFPDRFSGHQFPNYSSELNVNALLLGDSALYLCASSLRNRGRGGYTFGSGTRLTVV.